The next 16 T cell receptor beta chains were all read from a single sample in a study of technical replicates of blood from a handful of donors. This table comes from immunoSEQ multiplex PCR, and its TCRdb copy is limited to in-frame clones, with some not included. There are approximately 44,000 clones in the sample; 95% to 97% occur only once, and about 0.4% lies in the top ten. Sequencing input: T cells isolated from PBMCs. The source of these receptors is a human donor in good health.

The V and J genes are TRBV5-1 and TRBJ2-2; D is perhaps TRBD1 (6 bases). Trimming took off 0 bases at V and 4 bases at J, with 13 bases between the two ends. CDR3 size: 16 residues. From germline, CDR1 is SGHRS and CDR2 YFSETQ. The DNA for the CDR3 is TGCGCCAGCAGCTTGGGTTCAGGGGTAGGCACCGGGGAGCTGTTTTTT. This codes for CASSLGSGVGTGELFF.

The V and J genes are TRBV7-8 and TRBJ2-7; D uncertain. The germline CDR1 and CDR2 sequences are SGHVS and FQNEAQ. The CDR3 contains 15 residues. V was trimmed by 4 bases and J by 2 bases, leaving 15 bases between them. CDR3 DNA sequence: TGTGCCAGCAGCTCGGCGGTCGGAGTGGCCTACGAGCAGTACTTC. As protein: CASSSAVGVAYEQYF.

The chain is built from TRBV30 and TRBJ2-6, with 7 bases lining up with TRBD2. Germline assignment: CDR1 GTSNPN and CDR2 SVGIG (reference sequence). This CDR3 is built from 14 residues. The trim removed 5 bases at V and 2 bases at J, leaving 3 bases unmatched. The CDR3, as DNA: TGTGCCTGGGGGCTAGCGGCTGGGGCCAACGTCCTGACTTTC. This sequence encodes CAWGLAAGANVLTF.

The gene calls are TRBV2 and TRBJ2-3, with D unclear. The V gene lost 1 base and the J gene lost 6 bases, with 11 bases spanning the gap. The CDR3 is 14 residues long. Germline V CDR1 and CDR2: SNHLY, FYNNEI. CDR3 loop: CASSEGLGLDTQYF. The CDR3 DNA reads as TGTGCCAGCAGTGAAGGACTTGGCTTGGATACGCAGTATTTT. The full variable domain, its missing parts supplied by reference TRBV2 and TRBJ2-3, is EPEVTQTPSHQVTQMGQEVILRCVPISNHLYFYWYRQILGQKVEFLVSFYNNEISEKSEIFDDQFSVERPDGSNFTLKIRSTKLEDSAMYFCASSEGLGLDTQYFGPGTRLTVL.

The chain joins TRBV7-9 to TRBJ1-1; D not resolved. With 5 bases removed from V and 3 bases from J, the gap between germline ends came to 13 bases. There are 14 residues in the CDR3. CDR1 and CDR2 (germline): SEHNR, FQNEAQ (reference sequence). The CDR3 DNA sequence: TGTGCCAGCAGCAAAGTTATCTCGGACACTGAAGCTTTCTTT. This gives the protein CASSKVISDTEAFF.

This rearrangement joins TRBV28 to TRBJ1-5, with D perhaps matching TRBD1 (6 bases). Looked up from germline, CDR1 is MDHEN and CDR2 is SYDVKM. The V end was cut by 7 bases, the J end by 2 bases, with 18 bases between. The CDR3 loop spans 16 amino acids. CDR3 in DNA: TGTGCCAGCATGGACAGTCTTCACCCGGGCAATCAGCCCCAGCATTTT. It specifies CASMDSLHPGNQPQHF.

This clone is a singleton in its sample. The chain uses TRBV9 and TRBJ1-2, with 7 bases fitting TRBD1. CDR1 and CDR2 from the germline V gene are SGDLS and YYNGEE. The CDR3 runs to 12 residues. Unmatched junction bases numbered 4, after V lost 4 bases and J lost 7 bases. The chain's CDR3 is CASSNRGFGYTF. CDR3 coding DNA: TGTGCCAGCAGCAACAGGGGCTTTGGCTACACCTTC.

The CDR3 spells CASSETGGPIGYTF. In DNA form, the CDR3 reads TGCGCCAGCAGCGAGACAGGGGGACCTATTGGCTACACCTTC. The gene calls are TRBV5-1 and TRBJ1-2; TRBD1 agrees at 9 bases. V lost 4 bases to trimming and J lost 7 bases; unmatched junction nucleotides: 8. Germline-derived CDR1 and CDR2 are SGHRS and YFSETQ. The CDR3 spans 14 residues.

J is TRBJ1-1 and V is TRBV19; 8 positions match TRBD1. Germline assignment: CDR1 LNHDA and CDR2 SQIVND (reference sequence). The length of the CDR3 is 12 residues. With V trimmed by 8 bases and J by 1 base, 0 bases remained unmatched. The CDR3 loop is CASDRGNTEAFF. The CDR3 nucleotides are TGTGCCAGTGACAGGGGGAACACTGAAGCTTTCTTT.

The chain combines TRBV30 with TRBJ2-7; D remains ambiguous. The length of the CDR3 is 11 residues. CDR1 GTSNPN and CDR2 SVGIG come from the germline V gene (reference sequence). V was cut by 3 bases and J by 7 bases, with 10 bases left in between. The CDR3 DNA reads TGTGCCTGGAGCGCCTCGCGGGAGCAGTACTTC. As protein: CAWSASREQYF.

V and J are TRBV7-9 and TRBJ2-7; 10 bases map to TRBD2. CDR1 and CDR2 (germline): SEHNR, FQNEAQ (reference sequence). J gave up 7 bases and V 5 bases, and 2 bases lay outside the gene matches. This CDR3 is built from 12 residues. CDR3 nucleotides: TGTGCCAGCAGCCCGGGACTAGCGGAGCAGTACTTC. Translation: CASSPGLAEQYF.

The rearrangement joins TRBV7-8 to TRBJ1-1; 7 nucleotides align to TRBD1. Trimming removed 1 base from V and 2 bases from J; junction bases left unmatched: 1. The CDR3 is 14 residues long. Germline assignment: CDR1 SGHVS and CDR2 FQNEAQ. The CDR3 DNA sequence: TGTGCCAGCAGCTTAGAGGGGGCCAACACTGAAGCTTTCTTT. Protein sequence: CASSLEGANTEAFF.

The chain links TRBV2 to TRBJ2-2; 12 bases match TRBD2. The junction had 1 base not matched to a gene; V was cut back by 6 bases and J by 5 bases. Germline loops: CDR1 SNHLY, CDR2 FYNNEI. CDR3 length: 14 amino acids. The CDR3: CASSLAGGTGELFF. The CDR3 DNA sequence: TGTGCCAGCAGCCTAGCGGGAGGGACCGGGGAGCTGTTTTTT.

V is TRBV10-3 and J is TRBJ2-7, with D unresolved. Trimming took 2 bases from V and 9 from J, leaving 11 bases between them. This CDR3 has 12 amino acids. Germline V gives CDR1 ENHRY, CDR2 SYGVKD. CDR3 amino acids: CAISETVSPQYF. In DNA, the CDR3 is TGTGCCATCAGTGAGACAGTTTCGCCGCAGTACTTC.

The V gene is TRBV7-9, the J gene TRBJ1-1; tentative D call: TRBD1 (5 bases). The CDR3 is made up of 16 amino acids. The germline V gene has CDR1 SEHNR and CDR2 FQNEAQ (reference sequence). The V gene lost 3 bases and the J gene lost 1 base, with 15 bases spanning the gap. The CDR3 loop reads CASSFGRDEGNTEAFF. CDR3 coding DNA: TGTGCCAGCAGCTTTGGGAGGGACGAGGGGAACACTGAAGCTTTCTTT. The variable domain in full, completed from reference TRBV7-9 and TRBJ1-1, reads DTGVSQNPRHKITKRGQNVTFRCDPISEHNRLYWYRQTLGQGPEFLTYFQNEAQLEKSRLLSDRFSAERPKGSFSTLEIQRTEQGDSAMYLCASSFGRDEGNTEAFFGQGTRLTVV.

This rearrangement joins TRBV5-1 to TRBJ2-7; possible D gene TRBD2, 6 bases. The CDR3 consists of 14 residues. The germline V gene has CDR1 SGHRS and CDR2 YFSETQ. Deletions cut 4 bases from V and 3 bases from J, with 14 bases between. The CDR3 coding sequence is TGCGCCAGCAGCCGCGGGGACGGAGACTACGAGCAGTACTTC. This codes for CASSRGDGDYEQYF.